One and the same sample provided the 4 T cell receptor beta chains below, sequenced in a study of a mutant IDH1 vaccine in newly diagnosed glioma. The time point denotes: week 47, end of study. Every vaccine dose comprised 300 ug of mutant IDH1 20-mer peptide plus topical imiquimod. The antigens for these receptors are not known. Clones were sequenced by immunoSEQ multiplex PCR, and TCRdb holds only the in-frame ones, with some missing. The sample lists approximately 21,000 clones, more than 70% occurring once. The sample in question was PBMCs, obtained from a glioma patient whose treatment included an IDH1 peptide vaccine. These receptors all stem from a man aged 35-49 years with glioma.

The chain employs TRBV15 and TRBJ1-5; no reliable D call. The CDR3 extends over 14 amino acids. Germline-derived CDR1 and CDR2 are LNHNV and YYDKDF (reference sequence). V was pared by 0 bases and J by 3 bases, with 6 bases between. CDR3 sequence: CATSREGPNQPQHF. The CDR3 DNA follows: TGTGCCACCAGCAGAGAAGGCCCCAATCAGCCCCAGCATTTT.

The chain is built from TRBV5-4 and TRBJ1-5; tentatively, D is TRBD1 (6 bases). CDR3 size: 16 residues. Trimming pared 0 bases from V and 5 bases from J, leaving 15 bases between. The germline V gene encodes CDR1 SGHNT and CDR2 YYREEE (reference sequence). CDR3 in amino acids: CASSLGEGGPYQPQHF. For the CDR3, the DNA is TGTGCCAGCAGCTTGGGTGAGGGGGGGCCTTATCAGCCCCAGCATTTT.

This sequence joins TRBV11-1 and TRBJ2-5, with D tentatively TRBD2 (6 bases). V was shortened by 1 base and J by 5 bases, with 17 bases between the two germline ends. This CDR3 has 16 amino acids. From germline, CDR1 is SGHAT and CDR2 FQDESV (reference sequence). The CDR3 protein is CASSLEAGRARETQYF. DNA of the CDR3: TGTGCCAGCAGCTTAGAGGCCGGGAGAGCCCGTGAGACCCAGTACTTC. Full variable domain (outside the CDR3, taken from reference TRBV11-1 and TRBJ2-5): EAEVAQSPRYKITEKSQAVAFWCDPISGHATLYWYRQILGQGPELLVQFQDESVVDDSQLPKDRFSAERLKGVDSTLKIQPAELGDSAMYLCASSLEAGRARETQYFGPGTRLLVL.

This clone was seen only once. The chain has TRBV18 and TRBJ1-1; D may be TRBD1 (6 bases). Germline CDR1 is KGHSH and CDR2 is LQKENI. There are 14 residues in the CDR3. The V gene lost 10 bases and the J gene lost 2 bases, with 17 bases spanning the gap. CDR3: CATQLDSANTEAFF. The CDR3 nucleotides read TGTGCCACCCAACTGGACAGTGCAAACACTGAAGCTTTCTTT.